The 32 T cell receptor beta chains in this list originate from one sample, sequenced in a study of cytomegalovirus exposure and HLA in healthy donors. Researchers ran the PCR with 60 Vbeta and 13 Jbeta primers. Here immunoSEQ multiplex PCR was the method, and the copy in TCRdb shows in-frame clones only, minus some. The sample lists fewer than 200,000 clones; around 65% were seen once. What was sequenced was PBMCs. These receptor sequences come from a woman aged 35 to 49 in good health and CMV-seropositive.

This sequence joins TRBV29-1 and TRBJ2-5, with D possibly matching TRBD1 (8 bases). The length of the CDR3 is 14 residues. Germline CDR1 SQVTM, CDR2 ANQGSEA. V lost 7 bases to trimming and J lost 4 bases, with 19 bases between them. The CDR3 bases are TGCAGCGCCTCCAACAGGGGGGGGGTAGAGACCCAGTACTTC. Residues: CSASNRGGVETQYF. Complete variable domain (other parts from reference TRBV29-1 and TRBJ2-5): SAVISQKPSRDICQRGTSLTIQCQVDSQVTMMFWYRQQPGQSLTLIATANQGSEATYESGFVIDKFPISRPNLTFSTLTVSNMSPEDSSIYLCSASNRGGVETQYFGPGTRLLVL.

Written as DNA, the CDR3 is TGTGCCAGCAGCGCCGGGACTAGCGGCCGAGAGCAGTTCTTC. This translates into CASSAGTSGREQFF. This rearrangement joins TRBV9 to TRBJ2-1; 11 positions match TRBD2. CDR1 and CDR2 (germline): SGDLS, YYNGEE. The CDR3 totals 14 residues. V dropped 3 bases and J dropped 10; count of bases not matched to a gene: 6.

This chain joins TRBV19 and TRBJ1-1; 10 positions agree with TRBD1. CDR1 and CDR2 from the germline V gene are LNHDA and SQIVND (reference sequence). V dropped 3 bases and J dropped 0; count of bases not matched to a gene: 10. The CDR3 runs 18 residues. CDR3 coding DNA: TGTGCCAGTAGTATGGTACTTAGACAGGGGGCGGTGAACACTGAAGCTTTCTTT. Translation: CASSMVLRQGAVNTEAFF.

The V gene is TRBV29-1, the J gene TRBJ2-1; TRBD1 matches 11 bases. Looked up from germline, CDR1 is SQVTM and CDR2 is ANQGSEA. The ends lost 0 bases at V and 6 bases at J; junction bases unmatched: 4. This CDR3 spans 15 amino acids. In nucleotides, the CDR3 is TGCAGCGTTGAAGATGGAGGGACAGGGGGCAATGAGCAGTTCTTC. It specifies CSVEDGGTGGNEQFF.

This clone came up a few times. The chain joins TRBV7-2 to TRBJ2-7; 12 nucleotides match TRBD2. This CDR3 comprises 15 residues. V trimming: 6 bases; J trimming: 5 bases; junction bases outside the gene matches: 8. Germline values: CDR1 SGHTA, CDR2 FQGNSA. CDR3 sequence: CASRFRLAGDNEQYF. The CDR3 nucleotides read TGTGCCAGCAGGTTTAGACTAGCGGGAGATAACGAGCAGTACTTC.

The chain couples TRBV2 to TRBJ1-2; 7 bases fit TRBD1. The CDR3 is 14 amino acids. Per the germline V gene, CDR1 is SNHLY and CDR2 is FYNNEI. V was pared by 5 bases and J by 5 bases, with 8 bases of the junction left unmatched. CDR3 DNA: TGTGCCAGCAGTCAACAGGGGTCCAATTATGGCTACACCTTC. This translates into CASSQQGSNYGYTF.

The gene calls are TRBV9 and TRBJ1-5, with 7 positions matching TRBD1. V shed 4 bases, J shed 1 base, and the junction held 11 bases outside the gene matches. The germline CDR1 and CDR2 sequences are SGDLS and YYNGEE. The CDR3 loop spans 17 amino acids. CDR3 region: CASSPPYYRGSNQPQHF. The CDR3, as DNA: TGTGCCAGCAGCCCACCCTACTACAGGGGAAGCAATCAGCCCCAGCATTTT.

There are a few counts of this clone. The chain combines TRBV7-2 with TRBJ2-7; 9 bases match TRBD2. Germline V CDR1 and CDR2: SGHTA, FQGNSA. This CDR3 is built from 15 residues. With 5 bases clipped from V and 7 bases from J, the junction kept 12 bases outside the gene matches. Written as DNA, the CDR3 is TGTGCCAGCAGCCTCGGGCGTAGCGGGAGTCGAGAGCAGTACTTC. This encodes CASSLGRSGSREQYF.

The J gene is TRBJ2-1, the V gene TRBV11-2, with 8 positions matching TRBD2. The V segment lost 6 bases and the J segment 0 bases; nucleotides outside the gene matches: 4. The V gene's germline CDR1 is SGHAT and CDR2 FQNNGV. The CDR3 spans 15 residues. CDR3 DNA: TGTGCCAGCAGGTCTAGCGGGCTCTCCTACAATGAGCAGTTCTTC. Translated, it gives CASRSSGLSYNEQFF.

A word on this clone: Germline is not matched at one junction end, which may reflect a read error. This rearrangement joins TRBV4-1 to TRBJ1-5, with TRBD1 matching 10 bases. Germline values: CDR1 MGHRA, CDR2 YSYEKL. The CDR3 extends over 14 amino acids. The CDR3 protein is CASSGQGEVQPQNF. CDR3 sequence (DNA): TGCGCCAGCAGCGGACAGGGGGAGGTTCAGCCCCAGAATTTT.

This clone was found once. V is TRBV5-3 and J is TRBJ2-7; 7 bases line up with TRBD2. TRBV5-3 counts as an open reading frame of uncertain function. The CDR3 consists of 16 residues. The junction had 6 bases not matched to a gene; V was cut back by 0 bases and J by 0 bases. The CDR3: CARSLVASGTSYEQYF. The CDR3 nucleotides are TGTGCCAGAAGCTTGGTGGCTAGCGGTACCTCCTACGAGCAGTACTTC.

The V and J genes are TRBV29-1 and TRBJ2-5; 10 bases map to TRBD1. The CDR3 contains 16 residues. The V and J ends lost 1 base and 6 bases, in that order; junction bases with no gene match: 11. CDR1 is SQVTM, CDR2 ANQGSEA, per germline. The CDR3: CSVEAFSRQGAKTQYF. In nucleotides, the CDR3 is TGCAGCGTTGAAGCGTTTTCAAGACAGGGGGCGAAGACCCAGTACTTC.

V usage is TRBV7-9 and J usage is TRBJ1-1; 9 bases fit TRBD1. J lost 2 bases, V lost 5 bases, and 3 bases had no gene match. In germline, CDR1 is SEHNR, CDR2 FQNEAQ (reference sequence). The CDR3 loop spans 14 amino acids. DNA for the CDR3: TGTGCCAGCAGCGAGGACAGGGGAAACACTGAAGCTTTCTTT. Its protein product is CASSEDRGNTEAFF. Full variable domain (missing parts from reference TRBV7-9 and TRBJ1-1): DTGVSQNPRHKITKRGQNVTFRCDPISEHNRLYWYRQTLGQGPEFLTYFQNEAQLEKSRLLSDRFSAERPKGSFSTLEIQRTEQGDSAMYLCASSEDRGNTEAFFGQGTRLTVV.

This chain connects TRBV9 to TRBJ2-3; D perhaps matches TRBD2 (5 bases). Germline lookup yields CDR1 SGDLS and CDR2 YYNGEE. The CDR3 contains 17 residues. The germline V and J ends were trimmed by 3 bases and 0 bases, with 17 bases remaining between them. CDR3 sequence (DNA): TGTGCCAGCAGCGCACGCCCCTTGACGGGGAGCACAGATACGCAGTATTTT. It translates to CASSARPLTGSTDTQYF. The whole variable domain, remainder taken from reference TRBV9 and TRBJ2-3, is DSGVTQTPKHLITATGQRVTLRCSPRSGDLSVYWYQQSLDQGLQFLIQYYNGEERAKGNILERFSAQQFPDLHSELNLSSLELGDSALYFCASSARPLTGSTDTQYFGPGTRLTVL.

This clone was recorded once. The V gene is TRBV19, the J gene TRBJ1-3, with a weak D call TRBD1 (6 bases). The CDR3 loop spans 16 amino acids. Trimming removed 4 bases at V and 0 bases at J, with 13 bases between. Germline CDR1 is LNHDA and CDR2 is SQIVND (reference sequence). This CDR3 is CASSTRQVRSGNTIYF. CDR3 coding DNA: TGTGCCAGTAGTACCCGACAGGTCCGCTCTGGAAACACCATATATTTT.

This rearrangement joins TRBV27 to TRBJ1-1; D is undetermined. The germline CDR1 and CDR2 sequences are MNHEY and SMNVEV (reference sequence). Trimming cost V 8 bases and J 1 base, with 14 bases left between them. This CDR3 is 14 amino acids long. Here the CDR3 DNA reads TGTGCCAGCCGCACAGCCTTCGCGAACACTGAAGCTTTCTTT. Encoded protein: CASRTAFANTEAFF.

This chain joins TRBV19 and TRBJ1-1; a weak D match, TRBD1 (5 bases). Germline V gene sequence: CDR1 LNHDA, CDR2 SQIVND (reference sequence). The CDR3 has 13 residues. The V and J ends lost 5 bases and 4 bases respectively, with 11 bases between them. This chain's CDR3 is CASSGGGSTEAFF. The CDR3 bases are TGTGCCAGTAGTGGGGGGGGGAGCACTGAAGCTTTCTTT.

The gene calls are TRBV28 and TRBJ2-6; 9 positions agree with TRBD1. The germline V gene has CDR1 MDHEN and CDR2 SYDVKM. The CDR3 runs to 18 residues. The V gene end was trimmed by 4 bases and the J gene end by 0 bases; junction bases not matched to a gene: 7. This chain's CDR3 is CASSSAGTGISGANVLTF. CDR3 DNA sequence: TGTGCCAGCAGTTCTGCCGGGACAGGGATCTCTGGGGCCAACGTCCTGACTTTC.

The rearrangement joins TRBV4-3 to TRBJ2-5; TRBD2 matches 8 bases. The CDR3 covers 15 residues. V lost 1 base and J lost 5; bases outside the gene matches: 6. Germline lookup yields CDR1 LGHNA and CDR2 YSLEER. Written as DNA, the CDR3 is TGCGCCAGCAGCCAAGGGTTAGCGGGGAGGGAGACCCAGTACTTC. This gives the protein CASSQGLAGRETQYF.

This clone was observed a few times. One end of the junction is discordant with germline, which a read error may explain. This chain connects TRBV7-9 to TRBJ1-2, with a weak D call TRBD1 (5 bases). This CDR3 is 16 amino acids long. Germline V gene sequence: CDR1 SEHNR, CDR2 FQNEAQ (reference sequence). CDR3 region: CSSSLALGQPNYGYTF. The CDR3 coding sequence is TGTTCCAGCAGCTTAGCCTTAGGACAACCTAACTATGGCTACACCTTC.

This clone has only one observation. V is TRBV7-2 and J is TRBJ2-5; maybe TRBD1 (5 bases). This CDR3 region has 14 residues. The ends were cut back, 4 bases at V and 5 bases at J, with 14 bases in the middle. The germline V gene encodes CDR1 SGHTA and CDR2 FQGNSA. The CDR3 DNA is TGTGCCAGCAGCTCTGCCAGGGTGCGGGAGACCCAGTACTTC. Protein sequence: CASSSARVRETQYF.

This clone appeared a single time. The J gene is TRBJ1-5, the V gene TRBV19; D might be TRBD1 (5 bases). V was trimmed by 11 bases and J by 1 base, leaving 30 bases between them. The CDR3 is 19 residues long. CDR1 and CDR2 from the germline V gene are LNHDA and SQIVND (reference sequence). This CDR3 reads CAGGQGNMSYRVSNQPQHF. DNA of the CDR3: TGTGCCGGAGGGCAGGGTAATATGAGTTACCGGGTCAGCAATCAGCCCCAGCATTTT.

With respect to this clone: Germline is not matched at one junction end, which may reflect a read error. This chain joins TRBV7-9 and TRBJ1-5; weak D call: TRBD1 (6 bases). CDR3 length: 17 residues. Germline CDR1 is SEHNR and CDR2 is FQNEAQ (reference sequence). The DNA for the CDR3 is TGTGCCAGCAGCTTAATCCCAGGGGACGGTAGCAATCAGCCCCAGAATTTT. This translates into CASSLIPGDGSNQPQNF.

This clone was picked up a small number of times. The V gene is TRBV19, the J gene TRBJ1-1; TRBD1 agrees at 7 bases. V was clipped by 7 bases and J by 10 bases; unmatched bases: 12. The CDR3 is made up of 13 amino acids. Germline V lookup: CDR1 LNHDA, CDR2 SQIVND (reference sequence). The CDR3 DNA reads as TGTGCCAGTAACCCCTCGACAGGGTGGACAGCTTTCTTT. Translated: CASNPSTGWTAFF.

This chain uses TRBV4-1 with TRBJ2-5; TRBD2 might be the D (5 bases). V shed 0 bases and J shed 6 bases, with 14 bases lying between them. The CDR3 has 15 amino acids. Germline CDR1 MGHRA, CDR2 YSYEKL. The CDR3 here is CASSQEKFASQTQYF. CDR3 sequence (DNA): TGCGCCAGCAGCCAAGAAAAGTTCGCTAGCCAGACCCAGTACTTC.

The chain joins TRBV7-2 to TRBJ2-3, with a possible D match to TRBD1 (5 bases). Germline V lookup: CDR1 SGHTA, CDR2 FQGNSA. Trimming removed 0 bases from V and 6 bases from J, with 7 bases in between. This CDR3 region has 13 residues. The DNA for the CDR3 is TGTGCCAGCAGCTTAGCAGGGGTTGATACGCAGTATTTT. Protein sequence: CASSLAGVDTQYF.

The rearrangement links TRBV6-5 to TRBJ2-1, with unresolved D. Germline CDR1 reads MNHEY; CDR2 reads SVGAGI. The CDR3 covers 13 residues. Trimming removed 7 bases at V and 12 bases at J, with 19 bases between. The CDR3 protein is CASIEPLDCPQFF. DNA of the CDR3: TGTGCCAGCATTGAACCTTTAGATTGCCCGCAGTTCTTC.

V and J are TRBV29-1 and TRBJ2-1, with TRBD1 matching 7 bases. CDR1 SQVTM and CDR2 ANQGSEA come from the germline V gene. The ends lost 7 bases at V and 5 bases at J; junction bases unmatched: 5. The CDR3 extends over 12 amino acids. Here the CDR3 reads CSGGQLNNEQFF. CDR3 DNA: TGCAGCGGGGGACAGCTCAACAATGAGCAGTTCTTC.

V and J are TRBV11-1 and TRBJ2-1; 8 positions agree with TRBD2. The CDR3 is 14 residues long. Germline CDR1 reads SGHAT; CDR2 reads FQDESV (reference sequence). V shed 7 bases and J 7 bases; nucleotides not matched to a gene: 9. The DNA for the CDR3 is TGTGCCAGCACCCCAACTAGCGGCTTTAATGAGCAGTTCTTC. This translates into CASTPTSGFNEQFF.

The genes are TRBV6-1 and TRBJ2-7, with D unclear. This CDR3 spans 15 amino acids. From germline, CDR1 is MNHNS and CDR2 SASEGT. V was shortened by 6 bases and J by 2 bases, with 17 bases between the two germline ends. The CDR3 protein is CASRDSTAIPYEQYF. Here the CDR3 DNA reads TGTGCCAGCAGGGATAGTACAGCCATCCCCTACGAGCAGTACTTC.

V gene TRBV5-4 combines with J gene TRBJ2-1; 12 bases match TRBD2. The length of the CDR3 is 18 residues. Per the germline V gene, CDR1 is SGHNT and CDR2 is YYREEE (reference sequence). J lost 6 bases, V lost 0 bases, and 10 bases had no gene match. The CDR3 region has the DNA TGTGCCAGCAGCTTGGACCTAGCGGGAGGGCAGTATCCCAATGAGCAGTTCTTC. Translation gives CASSLDLAGGQYPNEQFF.

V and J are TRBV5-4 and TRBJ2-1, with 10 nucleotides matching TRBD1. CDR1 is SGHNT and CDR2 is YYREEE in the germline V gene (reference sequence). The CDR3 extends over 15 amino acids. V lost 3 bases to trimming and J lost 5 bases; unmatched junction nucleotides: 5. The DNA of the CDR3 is TGTGCCAGCAGCTCCCAGGGGACAGGGGACAATGAGCAGTTCTTC. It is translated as CASSSQGTGDNEQFF.